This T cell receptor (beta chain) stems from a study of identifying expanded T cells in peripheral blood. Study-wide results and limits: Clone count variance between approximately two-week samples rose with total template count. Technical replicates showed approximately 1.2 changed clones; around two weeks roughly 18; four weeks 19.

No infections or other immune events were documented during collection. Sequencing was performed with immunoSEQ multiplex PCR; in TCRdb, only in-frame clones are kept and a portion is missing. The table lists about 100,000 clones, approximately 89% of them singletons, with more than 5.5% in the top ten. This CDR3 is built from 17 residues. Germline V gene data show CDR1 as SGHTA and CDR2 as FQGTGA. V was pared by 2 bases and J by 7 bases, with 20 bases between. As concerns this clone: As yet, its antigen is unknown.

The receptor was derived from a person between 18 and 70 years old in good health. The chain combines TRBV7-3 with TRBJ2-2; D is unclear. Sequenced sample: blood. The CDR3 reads CASSLRPAGLDGGELFF. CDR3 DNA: TGTGCCAGCAGCTTACGTCCGGCAGGCCTCGATGGCGGGGAGCTGTTTTTT.